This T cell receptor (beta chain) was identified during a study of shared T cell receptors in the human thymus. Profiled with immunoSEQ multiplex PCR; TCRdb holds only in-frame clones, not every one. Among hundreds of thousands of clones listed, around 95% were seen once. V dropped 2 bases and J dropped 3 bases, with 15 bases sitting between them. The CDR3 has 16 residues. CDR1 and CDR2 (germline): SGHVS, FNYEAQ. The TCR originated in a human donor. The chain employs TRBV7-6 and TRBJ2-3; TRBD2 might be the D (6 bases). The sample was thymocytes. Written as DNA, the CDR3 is TGTGCCAGCAGCTTATGGGCGGGAAGCCAGACAGATACGCAGTATTTT. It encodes CASSLWAGSQTDTQYF.